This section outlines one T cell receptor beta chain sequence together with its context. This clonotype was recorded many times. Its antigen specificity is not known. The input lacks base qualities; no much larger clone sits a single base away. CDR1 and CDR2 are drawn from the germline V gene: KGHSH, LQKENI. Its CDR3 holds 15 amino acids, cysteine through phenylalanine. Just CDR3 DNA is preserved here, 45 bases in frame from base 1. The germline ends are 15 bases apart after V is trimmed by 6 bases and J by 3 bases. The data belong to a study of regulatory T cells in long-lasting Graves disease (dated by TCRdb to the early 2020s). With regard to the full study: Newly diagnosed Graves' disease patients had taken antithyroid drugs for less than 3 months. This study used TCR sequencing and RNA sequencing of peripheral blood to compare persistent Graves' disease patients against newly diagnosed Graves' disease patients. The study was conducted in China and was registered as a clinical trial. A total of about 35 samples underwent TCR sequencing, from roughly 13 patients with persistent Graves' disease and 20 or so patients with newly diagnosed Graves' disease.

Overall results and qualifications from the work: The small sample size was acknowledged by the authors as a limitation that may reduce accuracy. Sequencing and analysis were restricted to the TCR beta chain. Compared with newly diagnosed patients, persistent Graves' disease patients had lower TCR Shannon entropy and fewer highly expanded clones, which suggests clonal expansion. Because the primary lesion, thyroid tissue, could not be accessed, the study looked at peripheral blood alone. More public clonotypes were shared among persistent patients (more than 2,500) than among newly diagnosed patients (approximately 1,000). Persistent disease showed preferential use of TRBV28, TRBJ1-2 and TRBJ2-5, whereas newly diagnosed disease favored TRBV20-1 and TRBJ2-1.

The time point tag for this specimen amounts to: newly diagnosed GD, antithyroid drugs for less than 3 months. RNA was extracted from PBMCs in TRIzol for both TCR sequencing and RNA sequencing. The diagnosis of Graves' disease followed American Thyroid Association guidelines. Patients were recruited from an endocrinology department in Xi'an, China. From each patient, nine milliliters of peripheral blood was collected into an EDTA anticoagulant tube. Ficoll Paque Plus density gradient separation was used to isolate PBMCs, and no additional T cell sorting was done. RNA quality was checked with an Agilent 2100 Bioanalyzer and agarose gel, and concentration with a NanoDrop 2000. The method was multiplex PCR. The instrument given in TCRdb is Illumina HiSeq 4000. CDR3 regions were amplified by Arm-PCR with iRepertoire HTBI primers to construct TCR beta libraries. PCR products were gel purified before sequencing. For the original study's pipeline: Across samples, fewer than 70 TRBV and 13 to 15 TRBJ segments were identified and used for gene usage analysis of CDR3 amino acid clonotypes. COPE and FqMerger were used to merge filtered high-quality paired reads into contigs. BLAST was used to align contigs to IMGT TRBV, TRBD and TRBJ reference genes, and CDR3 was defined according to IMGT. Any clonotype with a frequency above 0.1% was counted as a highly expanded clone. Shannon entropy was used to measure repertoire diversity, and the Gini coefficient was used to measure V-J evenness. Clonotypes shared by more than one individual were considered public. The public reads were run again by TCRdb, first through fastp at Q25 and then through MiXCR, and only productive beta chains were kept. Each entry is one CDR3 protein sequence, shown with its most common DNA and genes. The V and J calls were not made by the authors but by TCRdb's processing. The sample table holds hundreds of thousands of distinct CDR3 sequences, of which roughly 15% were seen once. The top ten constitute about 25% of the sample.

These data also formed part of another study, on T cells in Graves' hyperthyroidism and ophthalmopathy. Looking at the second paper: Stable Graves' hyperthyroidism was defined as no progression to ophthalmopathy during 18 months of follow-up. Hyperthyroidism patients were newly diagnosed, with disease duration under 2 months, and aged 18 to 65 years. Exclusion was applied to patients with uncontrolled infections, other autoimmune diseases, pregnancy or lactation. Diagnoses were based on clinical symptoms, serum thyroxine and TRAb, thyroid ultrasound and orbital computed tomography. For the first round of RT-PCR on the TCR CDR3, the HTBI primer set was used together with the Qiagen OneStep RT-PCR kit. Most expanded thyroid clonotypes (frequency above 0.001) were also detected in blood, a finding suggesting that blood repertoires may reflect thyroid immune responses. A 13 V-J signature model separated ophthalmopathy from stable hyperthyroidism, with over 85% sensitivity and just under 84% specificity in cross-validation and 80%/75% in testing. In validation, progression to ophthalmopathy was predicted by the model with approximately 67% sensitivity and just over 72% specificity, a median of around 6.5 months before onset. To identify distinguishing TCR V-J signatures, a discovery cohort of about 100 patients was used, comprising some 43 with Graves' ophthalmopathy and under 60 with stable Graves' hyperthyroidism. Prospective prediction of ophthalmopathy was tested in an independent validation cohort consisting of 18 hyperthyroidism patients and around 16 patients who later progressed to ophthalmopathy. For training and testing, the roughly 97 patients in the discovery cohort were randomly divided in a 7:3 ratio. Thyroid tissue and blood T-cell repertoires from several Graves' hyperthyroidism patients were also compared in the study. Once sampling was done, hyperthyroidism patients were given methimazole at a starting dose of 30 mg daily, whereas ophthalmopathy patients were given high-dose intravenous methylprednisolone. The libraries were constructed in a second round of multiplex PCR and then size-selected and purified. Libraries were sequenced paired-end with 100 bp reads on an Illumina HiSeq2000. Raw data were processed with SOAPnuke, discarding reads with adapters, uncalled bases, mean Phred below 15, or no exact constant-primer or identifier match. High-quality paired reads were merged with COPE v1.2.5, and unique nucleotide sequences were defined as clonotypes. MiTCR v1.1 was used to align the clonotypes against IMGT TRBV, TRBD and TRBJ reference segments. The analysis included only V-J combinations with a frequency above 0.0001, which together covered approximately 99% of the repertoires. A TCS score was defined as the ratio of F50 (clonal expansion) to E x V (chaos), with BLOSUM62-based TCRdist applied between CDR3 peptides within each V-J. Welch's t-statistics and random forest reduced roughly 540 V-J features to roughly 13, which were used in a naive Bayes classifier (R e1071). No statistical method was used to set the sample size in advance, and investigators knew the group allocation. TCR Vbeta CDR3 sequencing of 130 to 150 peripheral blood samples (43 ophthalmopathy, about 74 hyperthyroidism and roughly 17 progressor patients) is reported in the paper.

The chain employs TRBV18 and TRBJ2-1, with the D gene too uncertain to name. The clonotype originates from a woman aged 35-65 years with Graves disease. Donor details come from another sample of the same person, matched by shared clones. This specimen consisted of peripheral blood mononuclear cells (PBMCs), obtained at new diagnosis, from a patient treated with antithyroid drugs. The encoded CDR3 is CASSPPKQYYNEQFF. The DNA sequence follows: TGTGCCAGCTCTCCTCCAAAACAGTACTACAATGAGCAGTTCTTC.